This T cell receptor (beta chain) comes out of a study of CD8 T cells in ankylosing spondylitis. In its sample, this clonotype was seen many times. Its antigen remains unidentified. Quantitative 5'-RACE with molecular barcodes produced the TCR beta libraries. TCRdb redid the calling of the 5' RACE reads with MiXCR, one entry per CDR3 protein. This table has about 130,000 distinct CDR3 sequences, more than 15% appearing once. Study-level points and caveats: Before this, some motif variants had been reported in reactive arthritis synovial fluid and blood. Those disease-linked clones were CD8+; they were also relatively rare in peripheral blood. A TCR beta motif of roughly 8 highly homologous variants appeared characteristic of ankylosing spondylitis blood.

Between the trimmed V and J ends, which lost 2 bases and 4 bases, there was a span of 11 bases. The CDR3 runs to 15 residues. Germline V gives CDR1 KGHDR, CDR2 SFDVKD. This chain joins TRBV24-1 and TRBJ2-1, with unresolved D. This TCR derives from a male donor with ankylosing spondylitis. Sequencing was performed on blood, either unsorted or a sorted T cell fraction (not recorded which). CDR3 loop: CATSDSRSVYNEQFF. In DNA, the CDR3 is TGTGCCACCAGTGATTCAAGGTCTGTGTACAATGAGCAGTTCTTC.